This passage covers 31 T cell receptor beta chains from one sample sequenced in a study of cytomegalovirus exposure and HLA in healthy donors. PCR primers comprised 60 Vbeta and 13 Jbeta primers. Clones were sequenced by immunoSEQ multiplex PCR, and TCRdb holds only the in-frame ones, with some missing. The sample includes about 160,000 clones, roughly four fifths of them seen just once. The source material was PBMCs. These receptors came from a woman between 18 and 29 years old in good health and CMV-seronegative.

The chain recombines TRBV9 with TRBJ1-1; D is unclear. Per germline, CDR1 SGDLS and CDR2 YYNGEE. V lost 0 bases, J lost 3 bases, and 15 bases lay in between. The CDR3 covers 16 residues. In DNA form, the CDR3 reads TGTGCCAGCAGCGTAGGCATTAACAGCCTCGACACTGAAGCTTTCTTT. It encodes CASSVGINSLDTEAFF.

The V call is TRBV14, the J call TRBJ2-1; 7 bases are a match to TRBD2. CDR3 size: 15 residues. Trimming cost V 3 bases and J 2 bases; bases outside gene matches: 4. Per the germline V gene, CDR1 is SGHDN and CDR2 is FVKESK. The CDR3 protein is CASSHWGGAYNEQFF. In DNA, the CDR3 is TGTGCCAGCAGCCATTGGGGGGGGGCCTACAATGAGCAGTTCTTC. Drawing the rest from reference TRBV14 and TRBJ2-1, the complete variable domain is EAGVTQFPSHSVIEKGQTVTLRCDPISGHDNLYWYRRVMGKEIKFLLHFVKESKQDESGMPNNRFLAERTGGTYSTLKVQPAELEDSGVYFCASSHWGGAYNEQFFGPGTRLTVL.

V is TRBV28 and J is TRBJ2-1; 10 positions match TRBD2. The CDR3 is 14 residues long. The germline gives CDR1 MDHEN, CDR2 SYDVKM. V lost 5 bases and J lost 7; bases outside the gene matches: 5. For the CDR3, the DNA is TGTGCCAGCAGTCCCAGCGGGAGGGGGAATGAGCAGTTCTTC. It specifies CASSPSGRGNEQFF. The entire variable domain, with the rest obtained from reference TRBV28 and TRBJ2-1, is as follows: DVKVTQSSRYLVKRTGEKVFLECVQDMDHENMFWYRQDPGLGLRLIYFSYDVKMKEKGDIPEGYSVSREKKERFSLILESASTNQTSMYLCASSPSGRGNEQFFGPGTRLTVL.

CDR3 in DNA: TGCGCCAGCAGCCACGGAGGTCAGCCCCAGCATTTT. Residues: CASSHGGQPQHF. The chain is built from TRBV4-1 and TRBJ1-5; D is unresolved. The CDR3 loop spans 12 amino acids. Between the trimmed V and J ends, which lost 3 bases and 6 bases, there was a span of 6 bases. Germline V gene lookup returns CDR1 MGHRA and CDR2 YSYEKL.

This chain uses TRBV28 with TRBJ2-3; D uncertain. The V gene lost 3 bases and the J gene lost 2 bases, with 9 bases spanning the gap. CDR3 length equals 14 residues. Germline assignment: CDR1 MDHEN and CDR2 SYDVKM. As DNA, the CDR3 is TGTGCCAGCAGTTTTCTTGGCATCACAGATACGCAGTATTTT. Amino acid sequence: CASSFLGITDTQYF. The whole variable domain, remainder taken from reference TRBV28 and TRBJ2-3, is DVKVTQSSRYLVKRTGEKVFLECVQDMDHENMFWYRQDPGLGLRLIYFSYDVKMKEKGDIPEGYSVSREKKERFSLILESASTNQTSMYLCASSFLGITDTQYFGPGTRLTVL.

The chain links TRBV6-6 to TRBJ1-3; weak D call: TRBD1 (5 bases). In germline, CDR1 is MNHNY, CDR2 SVGAGI (reference sequence). The CDR3 has 14 residues. Trimming shortened V by 6 bases and J by 2 bases, and 11 bases separated the two germline ends. CDR3 coding DNA: TGTGCCAGCAGAAATTCAGGGACTGGAAACACCATATATTTT. It specifies CASRNSGTGNTIYF.

Concerning this clone: The junction shows a germline mismatch at one end, possibly a read error. V and J are TRBV7-9 and TRBJ2-3, with 7 positions matching TRBD2. Germline V gene data show CDR1 as SEHNR and CDR2 as FQNEAQ (reference sequence). The CDR3 runs 16 residues. The CDR3 DNA sequence: TGTTCCAGCAGCTTAGCGCTTGCGGGAGTCACAGATACGCAGTATTTT. Translated, it gives CSSSLALAGVTDTQYF.

The chain employs TRBV7-3 and TRBJ2-1, with 8 bases aligning to TRBD1. Losses at the gene ends were 3 bases for V and 5 bases for J; bases not matched to a gene: 3. Per germline, CDR1 SGHTA and CDR2 FQGTGA. This CDR3 comprises 14 residues. The CDR3 reads CASSLDRDHNEQFF. The CDR3, as DNA: TGTGCCAGCAGCTTGGACAGGGACCACAATGAGCAGTTCTTC.

Only a few counts were recorded for this clone. The rearrangement uses TRBV5-5 and TRBJ1-1; D ambiguous. Per the germline V gene, CDR1 is SGHKS and CDR2 is YYEKEE (reference sequence). The CDR3 has 15 amino acids. V was shortened by 2 bases and J by 3 bases, with 14 bases between the two germline ends. This CDR3 is CASSLRPRGDTEAFF. The CDR3, as DNA: TGTGCCAGCAGCTTACGACCCCGGGGTGACACTGAAGCTTTCTTT. Full variable domain (remainder filled in from reference TRBV5-5 and TRBJ1-1): DAGVTQSPTHLIKTRGQQVTLRCSPISGHKSVSWYQQVLGQGPQFIFQYYEKEERGRGNFPDRFSARQFPNYSSELNVNALLLGDSALYLCASSLRPRGDTEAFFGQGTRLTVV.

The chain has TRBV10-1 and TRBJ2-1; 7 positions agree with TRBD2. This CDR3 is 14 amino acids long. From germline, CDR1 is WNHNN and CDR2 SYGVQD (reference sequence). The V and J ends lost 3 bases and 6 bases, in that order; junction bases with no gene match: 5. The CDR3 here is CASSERLAANEQFF. The CDR3 coding sequence is TGCGCCAGCAGTGAACGTCTAGCGGCCAATGAGCAGTTCTTC.

The genes are TRBV28 and TRBJ1-4; D unresolved. The CDR3 runs to 13 residues. Trimming cost V 6 bases and J 8 bases, with 13 bases left between them. Germline values: CDR1 MDHEN, CDR2 SYDVKM. CDR3 DNA: TGTGCCAGCAGCGGTACTATTCGGGAAAAACTGTTTTTT. Its translation is CASSGTIREKLFF. The full variable domain, in which reference TRBV28 and TRBJ1-4 provide the parts outside the CDR3, is DVKVTQSSRYLVKRTGEKVFLECVQDMDHENMFWYRQDPGLGLRLIYFSYDVKMKEKGDIPEGYSVSREKKERFSLILESASTNQTSMYLCASSGTIREKLFFGSGTQLSVL.

This clone was seen more than once but under ten times. CDR3 DNA sequence: TGCGCCAGCAGCCCTGGACACTCGAACACTGAAGCTTTCTTT. Translating gives CASSPGHSNTEAFF. The chain recombines TRBV5-1 with TRBJ1-1; D possibly corresponds to TRBD1 (5 bases). Per the germline V gene, CDR1 is SGHRS and CDR2 is YFSETQ. Trimming stripped 4 bases from V and 1 base from J, with 11 bases between. The CDR3 runs 14 residues.

This clone turned up a few times. In the same sample, other DNA sequences code for this CDR3. The rearrangement uses TRBV2 and TRBJ2-1, with D perhaps TRBD1 (7 bases). Germline V gene data show CDR1 as SNHLY and CDR2 as FYNNEI. CDR3 length: 15 amino acids. Between the trimmed V and J ends, which lost 6 bases and 3 bases, there was a span of 15 bases. CDR3 amino acids: CASRRGGGGYNEQFF. CDR3 coding DNA: TGTGCCAGCAGGAGAGGAGGGGGCGGCTACAATGAGCAGTTCTTC. The variable domain in full, with the rest retrieved from reference TRBV2 and TRBJ2-1, is EPEVTQTPSHQVTQMGQEVILRCVPISNHLYFYWYRQILGQKVEFLVSFYNNEISEKSEIFDDQFSVERPDGSNFTLKIRSTKLEDSAMYFCASRRGGGGYNEQFFGPGTRLTVL.

This rearrangement joins TRBV13 to TRBJ2-3; TRBD2 aligns across 15 bases. The germline gives CDR1 PRHDT, CDR2 FYEKMQ (reference sequence). Unmatched junction bases numbered 4, after V lost 0 bases and J lost 3 bases. The CDR3 spans 18 residues. CDR3 region: CASSLGGLAGGRTDTQYF. DNA for the CDR3: TGTGCCAGCAGCTTAGGGGGACTAGCGGGGGGCCGTACAGATACGCAGTATTTT.

The rearrangement links TRBV2 to TRBJ2-4; possibly TRBD1 for D (6 bases). The germline V gene encodes CDR1 SNHLY and CDR2 FYNNEI. The V and J ends lost 6 bases and 3 bases respectively, with 12 bases between them. The length of the CDR3 is 14 residues. This chain's CDR3 is CASSQGSVKNIQYF. The CDR3 region has the DNA TGTGCCAGCAGCCAGGGGTCGGTCAAAAACATTCAGTACTTC.

The rearrangement joins TRBV6-1 to TRBJ2-2, with 8 bases that match TRBD2. Germline CDR1 is MNHNS and CDR2 is SASEGT. J was trimmed by 4 bases and V by 0 bases; bases with no gene match: 10. This CDR3 comprises 18 residues. CDR3 in DNA: TGTGCCAGCAGTGAAGCGCTTCGGGGGGGGCTGAGCACCGGGGAGCTGTTTTTT. This translates into CASSEALRGGLSTGELFF.

The chain carries TRBV7-2 and TRBJ1-2, with D possibly TRBD1 on 6 matching bases. The germline CDR1 and CDR2 sequences are SGHTA and FQGNSA. V lost 5 bases, J lost 7 bases, and 17 bases lay in between. The CDR3 spans 14 residues. The chain's CDR3 is CASSRRTGTTGYTF. The CDR3 DNA reads TGTGCCAGCAGCCGACGGACCGGGACAACTGGCTACACCTTC.

This clone was counted once. The chain links TRBV15 to TRBJ2-3, with unresolved D. The length of the CDR3 is 16 residues. Trimming removed 5 bases at V and 0 bases at J, with 15 bases between. Looked up from germline, CDR1 is LNHNV and CDR2 is YYDKDF (reference sequence). CDR3 DNA: TGTGCCACCAGCCCCTTAGAGAGAACTAGCACAGATACGCAGTATTTT. Residues: CATSPLERTSTDTQYF.

The chain joins TRBV14 to TRBJ2-1; tentative D call: TRBD2 (6 bases). Trimming cost V 4 bases and J 9 bases, with 13 bases left between them. Per the germline V gene, CDR1 is SGHDN and CDR2 is FVKESK. This CDR3 region has 13 residues. The CDR3 region is CASSPFSSGEQFF. The CDR3 nucleotides read TGTGCCAGCAGCCCTTTTAGTAGCGGTGAGCAGTTCTTC. The full variable domain, with the rest looked up from reference TRBV14 and TRBJ2-1, is EAGVTQFPSHSVIEKGQTVTLRCDPISGHDNLYWYRRVMGKEIKFLLHFVKESKQDESGMPNNRFLAERTGGTYSTLKVQPAELEDSGVYFCASSPFSSGEQFFGPGTRLTVL.

The chain combines TRBV28 with TRBJ2-7, with TRBD1 as a possible D gene (6 bases). CDR1 is MDHEN and CDR2 is SYDVKM in the germline V gene. Deletions cut 5 bases from V and 7 bases from J, with 15 bases between. The CDR3 contains 13 residues. CDR3 sequence (DNA): TGTGCCAGCAGTGGGGACACCCCTCGAGAGCAGTACTTC. This sequence encodes CASSGDTPREQYF.

The V call is TRBV5-4, the J call TRBJ1-2, with D uncertain. Per the germline V gene, CDR1 is SGHNT and CDR2 is YYREEE (reference sequence). This CDR3 comprises 14 residues. The ends were cut back, 6 bases at V and 5 bases at J, with 17 bases in the middle. The CDR3 region has the DNA TGTGCCAGCACCCTACCGAGACGGGAGTATGGCTACACCTTC. Translation: CASTLPRREYGYTF. The full variable domain, rest sourced from reference TRBV5-4 and TRBJ1-2, is ETGVTQSPTHLIKTRGQQVTLRCSSQSGHNTVSWYQQALGQGPQFIFQYYREEENGRGNFPPRFSGLQFPNYSSELNVNALELDDSALYLCASTLPRREYGYTFGSGTRLTVV.

V is TRBV2 and J is TRBJ1-1; D gene unclear. There are 14 residues in the CDR3. Trimming pared 6 bases from V and 3 bases from J, leaving 14 bases between. CDR1 SNHLY and CDR2 FYNNEI come from the germline V gene. CDR3 DNA: TGTGCCAGCAGATACAATTACGGGGACACTGAAGCTTTCTTT. This codes for CASRYNYGDTEAFF.

The rearrangement joins TRBV5-1 to TRBJ1-4; D gene ambiguous. This CDR3 contains 13 residues. The germline V gene has CDR1 SGHRS and CDR2 YFSETQ. The V end was cut by 0 bases, the J end by 5 bases, with 5 bases between. CDR3 in amino acids: CASSLDLNEKLFF. CDR3 DNA sequence: TGCGCCAGCAGCTTGGATCTCAATGAAAAACTGTTTTTT.

This sequence joins TRBV10-1 and TRBJ2-2; maybe TRBD2 (5 bases). This CDR3 comprises 14 residues. Trimming cost V 4 bases and J 4 bases, with 10 bases left between them. Germline CDR1 and CDR2: WNHNN and SYGVQD (reference sequence). The CDR3: CASSVEGSTGELFF. The CDR3 DNA sequence: TGCGCCAGCAGTGTGGAAGGGAGCACCGGGGAGCTGTTTTTT.

This chain joins TRBV27 and TRBJ1-5, with D possibly matching TRBD1 (6 bases). V lost 4 bases and J lost 0, with 10 bases in between. Germline loops: CDR1 MNHEY, CDR2 SMNVEV (reference sequence). This CDR3 spans 15 amino acids. The CDR3, as DNA: TGTGCCAGCAGTTCGGACAGACTTAGCAATCAGCCCCAGCATTTT. It translates to CASSSDRLSNQPQHF.

V usage is TRBV5-1 and J usage is TRBJ1-2; 9 positions match TRBD1. In germline, CDR1 is SGHRS, CDR2 YFSETQ. The ends lost 0 bases at V and 6 bases at J; junction bases unmatched: 3. This CDR3 is 14 amino acids long. The CDR3 is CASSLGQGEDGYTF. CDR3 bases: TGCGCCAGCAGCTTGGGACAGGGGGAGGATGGCTACACCTTC.

V and J are TRBV4-2 and TRBJ1-5; 8 bases fit TRBD1. Germline assignment: CDR1 LGHNA and CDR2 YNFKEQ. This CDR3 has 17 residues. Unmatched junction bases numbered 8, after V lost 1 base and J lost 3 bases. This CDR3 reads CASSQGVGRGPNQPQHF. The CDR3 DNA sequence: TGTGCCAGCAGCCAAGGAGTGGGCAGGGGGCCCAATCAGCCCCAGCATTTT.

The chain carries TRBV5-1 and TRBJ2-1; TRBD2 matches at 12 bases. Trimming removed 0 bases from V and 0 bases from J; junction bases left unmatched: 7. Germline V gene lookup returns CDR1 SGHRS and CDR2 YFSETQ. This CDR3 spans 19 amino acids. The CDR3 DNA sequence: TGCGCCAGCAGCTTGGTACTAGCGGGGGGCCTGAGCTCCTACAATGAGCAGTTCTTC. As protein: CASSLVLAGGLSSYNEQFF.

The rearrangement links TRBV5-1 to TRBJ2-7; 10 nucleotides match TRBD1. This CDR3 contains 17 residues. The ends lost 3 bases at V and 4 bases at J; junction bases unmatched: 13. Looked up from germline, CDR1 is SGHRS and CDR2 is YFSETQ. Written as DNA, the CDR3 is TGCGCCAGCAGCTCTGACCTCCCTAGGACAGGGGGGTACGAGCAGTACTTC. Its protein is CASSSDLPRTGGYEQYF.

The chain recombines TRBV4-2 with TRBJ1-2; weak D call: TRBD1 (6 bases). CDR3 length: 14 residues. The germline V gene encodes CDR1 LGHNA and CDR2 YNFKEQ. V was shortened by 0 bases and J by 6 bases, with 11 bases between the two germline ends. The CDR3 region has the DNA TGTGCCAGCAGCCAAGAAGGGGGGGCGGATGGCTACACCTTC. It specifies CASSQEGGADGYTF.

The V gene is TRBV7-2, the J gene TRBJ2-7; 7 bases line up with TRBD1. Trimming cost V 5 bases and J 3 bases; bases outside gene matches: 13. The CDR3 has 16 residues. Germline V gene data show CDR1 as SGHTA and CDR2 as FQGNSA. CDR3 DNA: TGTGCCAGCAGCGGAATTAACAGGGGATTCTACTACGAGCAGTACTTC. Its translation: CASSGINRGFYYEQYF.